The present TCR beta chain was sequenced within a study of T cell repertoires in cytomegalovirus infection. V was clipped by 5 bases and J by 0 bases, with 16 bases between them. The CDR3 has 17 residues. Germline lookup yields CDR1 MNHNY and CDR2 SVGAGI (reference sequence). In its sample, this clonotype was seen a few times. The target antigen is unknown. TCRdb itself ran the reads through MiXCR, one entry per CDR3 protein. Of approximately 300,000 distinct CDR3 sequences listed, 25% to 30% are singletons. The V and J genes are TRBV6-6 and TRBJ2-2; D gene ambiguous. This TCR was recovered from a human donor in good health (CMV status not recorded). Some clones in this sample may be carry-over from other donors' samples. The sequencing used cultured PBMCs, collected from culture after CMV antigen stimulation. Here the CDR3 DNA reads TGTGCCAGCAGTCCCCCATATGCCGGCACGAACACCGGGGAGCTGTTTTTT. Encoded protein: CASSPPYAGTNTGELFF.